This T cell receptor (beta chain) stems from a study of OX40 agonist ivuxolimab in advanced cancers. In the study overall: The costimulatory receptor OX40 (CD134) was targeted by ivuxolimab, a fully human IgG2 agonistic monoclonal antibody. Intravenous ivuxolimab was administered to patients every 2 weeks at six dose levels: 0.01, 0.1, 0.3, 1.5, 3 and 10 mg/kg. Of the roughly 53 patients in dose escalation, around 19 had hepatocellular carcinoma, approximately 15 had melanoma, 9 had renal cell carcinoma and 9 had head and neck cancer. The dose-escalation cohort was 82.7% male with a mean age of about 58 years, ranging from roughly 23 to 90. Prior anti-PD-1, anti-PD-L1 or anti-CTLA-4 therapy was permitted, and approximately 40% of dose-escalation patients had received checkpoint inhibitors. Partial responses occurred in three dose-escalation patients, of whom one had hepatocellular carcinoma and two had cutaneous melanoma. The purpose of peripheral TCRbeta sequencing was to test whether ivuxolimab changed TCR sequence diversity and led to clonal T-cell expansion. The monotherapy dose-escalation portion (N ≈ 57 patients) of the phase I ivuxolimab trial is reported in the paper.

V and J are truncated by 5 bases and 1 base respectively, leaving an intervening sequence of 7 bases. CDR1 and CDR2 were assigned from the germline V gene as SQVTM and ANQGSEA. Including the terminal cysteine and phenylalanine, the CDR3 comprises 12 residues. Only CDR3 DNA is held: 36 bases, read in frame from base 1. The trial excluded patients who had a history of autoimmune disease or who were on systemic immunosuppression. Peripheral blood for TCR sequencing was collected from all dose cohorts at baseline, on cycle 4 day 1, and on cycle 7 day 1. The samples were taken from a phase I, first-in-human, multicenter, open-label dose-escalation trial of ivuxolimab. Adults with locally advanced or metastatic melanoma, renal cell, hepatocellular, or head and neck squamous cell carcinoma were enrolled in the trial. Before TCR sequencing, CD4+ and CD8+ T cells were separately sorted from peripheral blood.

Study-wide conclusions, independent of this receptor: Partial responders in the 0.1-3.0 mg/kg groups had among the lowest normalized peripheral clonal expansion, especially among CD8+ T cells. On average, CD8+ T cells showed more expanded clones than CD4+ T cells after ivuxolimab. The antigen specificity of the clonally expanded peripheral T cells was not determined. At doses from 0.1 to 3.0 mg/kg, clonal expansion was seen in both CD4+ and CD8+ blood T cells between baseline and week 6. Low levels of normalized T-cell clonal expansion were also shown by some nonresponding patients.

About this clone: The target of this receptor is not known. Base qualities are not recorded, but no much larger clone differs from it by a single base.

Genomic DNA was isolated from the sorted cells so that the TCRbeta CDR3 region could be sequenced. The immunoSEQ Assay was used for sequencing of TCRbeta CDR3 regions. Drawn from immuneACCESS, this table holds only the in-frame rearrangements with V and J called that TCRdb kept. Clones are partly lost; checked studies trace under half to an unresolved V gene and leave the rest unexplained. The sample table records about 50,000 clones; over 75% of these occur just once. The ten largest make up more than 55% of the sample. The material was CD4+ or CD8+ T cells sorted from blood, obtained in a trial of the OX40 agonist ivuxolimab. This receptor was taken from an adult with an advanced solid tumor such as melanoma, head and neck, liver or kidney cancer. The chain is encoded by TRBV29-1 joined to TRBJ2-3; D gene: possibly TRBD2, on 5 matching bases. The CDR3 loop reads CSVRRGTDTQYF. DNA sequence: TGCAGCGTTCGGCGGGGCACAGATACGCAGTATTTT.